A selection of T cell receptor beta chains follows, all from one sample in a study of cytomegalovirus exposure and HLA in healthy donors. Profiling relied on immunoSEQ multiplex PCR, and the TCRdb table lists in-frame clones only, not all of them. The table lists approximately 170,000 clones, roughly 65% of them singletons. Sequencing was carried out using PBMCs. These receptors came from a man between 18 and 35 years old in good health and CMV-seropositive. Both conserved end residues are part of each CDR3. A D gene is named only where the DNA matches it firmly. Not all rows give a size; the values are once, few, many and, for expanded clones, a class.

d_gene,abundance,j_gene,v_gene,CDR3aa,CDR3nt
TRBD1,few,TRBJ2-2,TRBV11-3,CASSSDRGRPGELFF,TGTGCCAGCAGCTCGGACAGGGGGCGCCCCGGGGAGCTGTTTTTT
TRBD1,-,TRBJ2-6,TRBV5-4,CASDRASSGANVLTF,TGTGCCAGCGACAGGGCGAGCTCTGGGGCCAACGTCCTGACTTTC
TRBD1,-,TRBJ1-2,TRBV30,CAWSVLSPRQGNYGYTF,TGTGCCTGGAGTGTACTTTCCCCCAGACAGGGAAACTATGGCTACACCTTC
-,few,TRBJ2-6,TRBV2,CASTRGGSPGANVLTF,TGTGCCAGCACGCGAGGCGGCTCACCTGGGGCCAACGTCCTGACTTTC
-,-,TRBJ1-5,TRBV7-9,CASSGQESNQPQHF,TGTGCCAGCAGTGGTCAGGAAAGCAATCAGCCCCAGCATTTT
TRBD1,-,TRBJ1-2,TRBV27,CASSWRGQGYTF,TGTGCCAGCAGTTGGAGGGGGCAAGGCTACACCTTC
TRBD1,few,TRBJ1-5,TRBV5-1,CASSLGTGYDQHF,TGCGCCAGCAGCTTGGGGACAGGGTATGACCAGCATTTT
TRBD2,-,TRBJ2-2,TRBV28,CASIPSGLAELNTGELFF,TGTGCCAGCATACCTTCGGGGCTAGCGGAATTAAACACCGGGGAGCTGTTTTTT
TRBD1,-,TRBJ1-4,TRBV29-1,CSFSTGGSNEKLFF,TGCAGCTTTTCAACAGGGGGAAGTAATGAAAAACTGTTTTTT
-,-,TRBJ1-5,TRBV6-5,CASRVDRGKPQHF,TGTGCCAGCAGAGTCGATCGAGGGAAGCCCCAGCATTTT
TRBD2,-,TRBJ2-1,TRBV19,CASSIVGGVDEQFF,TGTGCCAGTAGTATAGTGGGAGGGGTCGATGAGCAGTTCTTC
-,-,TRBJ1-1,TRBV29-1,CSVIPYMNTEAFF,TGCAGCGTTATACCTTACATGAACACTGAAGCTTTCTTT
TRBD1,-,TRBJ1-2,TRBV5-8,CASSDGTGWANYGYTF,TGTGCCAGCAGCGACGGGACAGGGTGGGCTAACTATGGCTACACCTTC
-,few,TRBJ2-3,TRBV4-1,CASSQVESTDTQYF,TGCGCCAGCAGCCAAGTCGAGAGCACAGATACGCAGTATTTT
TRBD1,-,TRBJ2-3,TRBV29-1,CSVEHPQGAADTQYF,TGCAGCGTTGAACACCCCCAGGGGGCGGCAGATACGCAGTATTTT
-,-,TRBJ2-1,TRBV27,CASSRGTPYNEQFF,TGTGCCAGCAGTCGCGGGACTCCGTACAATGAGCAGTTCTTC
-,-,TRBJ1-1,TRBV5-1,CASSLVRGRDTEAFF,TGCGCCAGCAGCTTGGTCAGGGGTCGGGACACTGAAGCTTTCTTT
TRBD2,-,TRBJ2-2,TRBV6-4,CACQAGPNTGELFF,TGTGCCTGTCAAGCGGGGCCGAACACCGGGGAGCTGTTTTTT
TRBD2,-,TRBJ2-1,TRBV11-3,CASSPGLAGGPWDNEQFF,TGTGCCAGCAGCCCCGGACTAGCGGGAGGGCCTTGGGACAATGAGCAGTTCTTC
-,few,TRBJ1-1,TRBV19,CASSVRMESTEAFF,TGTGCCAGTAGTGTTAGGATGGAGAGCACTGAAGCTTTCTTT
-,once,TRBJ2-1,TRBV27,CASTLSGSTYNEQFF,TGTGCCAGCACCCTCAGCGGGTCTACCTACAATGAGCAGTTCTTC
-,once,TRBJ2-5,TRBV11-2,CASSLQGHIRETQYF,TGTGCCAGCAGCTTGCAAGGACATATTCGGGAGACCCAGTACTTC
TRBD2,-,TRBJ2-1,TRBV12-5,CASGLVVWREALRSYNEQFF,TGTGCTAGTGGTTTGGTAGTTTGGCGGGAGGCCCTCCGCTCCTACAATGAGCAGTTCTTC
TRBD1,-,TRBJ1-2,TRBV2,CASSEGQGASGYTF,TGTGCCAGCAGTGAAGGACAGGGGGCGAGTGGCTACACCTTC
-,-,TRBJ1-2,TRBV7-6,CASSLGGNYGYTF,TGTGCCAGCAGCTTAGGCGGGAACTATGGCTACACCTTC
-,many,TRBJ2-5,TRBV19,CASSASPATETQYF,TGTGCCAGTAGTGCTAGTCCCGCCACAGAGACCCAGTACTTC